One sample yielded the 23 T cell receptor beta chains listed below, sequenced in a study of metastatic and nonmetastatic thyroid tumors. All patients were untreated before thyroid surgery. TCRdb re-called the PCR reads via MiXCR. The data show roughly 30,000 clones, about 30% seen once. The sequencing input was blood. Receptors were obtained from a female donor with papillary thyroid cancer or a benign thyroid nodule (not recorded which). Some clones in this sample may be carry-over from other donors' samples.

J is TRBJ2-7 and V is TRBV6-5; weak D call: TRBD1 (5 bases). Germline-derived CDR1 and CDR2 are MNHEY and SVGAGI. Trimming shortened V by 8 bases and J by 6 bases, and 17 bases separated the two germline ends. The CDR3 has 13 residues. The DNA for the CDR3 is TGTGCCAGCCCGCAACAGGTGGCAGTCGAGCAGTACTTC. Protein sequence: CASPQQVAVEQYF.

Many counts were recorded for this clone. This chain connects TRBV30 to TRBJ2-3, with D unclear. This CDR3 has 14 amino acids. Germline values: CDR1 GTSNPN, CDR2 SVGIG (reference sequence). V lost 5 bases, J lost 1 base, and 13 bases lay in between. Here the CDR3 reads CAWADTGRTDTQYF. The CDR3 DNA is TGTGCCTGGGCCGATACTGGACGCACAGATACGCAGTATTTT.

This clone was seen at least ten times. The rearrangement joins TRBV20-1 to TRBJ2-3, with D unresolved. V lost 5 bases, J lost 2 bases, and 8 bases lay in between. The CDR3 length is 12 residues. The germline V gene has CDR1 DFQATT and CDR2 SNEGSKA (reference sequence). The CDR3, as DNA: TGCAGTGCTGAAGAAACCACAGATACGCAGTATTTT. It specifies CSAEETTDTQYF.

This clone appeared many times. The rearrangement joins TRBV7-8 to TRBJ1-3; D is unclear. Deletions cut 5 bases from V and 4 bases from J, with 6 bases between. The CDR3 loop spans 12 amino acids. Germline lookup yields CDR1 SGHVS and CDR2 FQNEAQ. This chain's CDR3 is CASSPMGNTIYF. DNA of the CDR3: TGTGCCAGCAGCCCCATGGGAAACACCATATATTTT. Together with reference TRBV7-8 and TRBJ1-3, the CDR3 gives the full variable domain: GAGVSQSPRYKVAKRGQDVALRCDPISGHVSLFWYQQALGQGPEFLTYFQNEAQLDKSGLPSDRFFAERPEGSVSTLKIQRTQQEDSAVYLCASSPMGNTIYFGEGSWLTVV.

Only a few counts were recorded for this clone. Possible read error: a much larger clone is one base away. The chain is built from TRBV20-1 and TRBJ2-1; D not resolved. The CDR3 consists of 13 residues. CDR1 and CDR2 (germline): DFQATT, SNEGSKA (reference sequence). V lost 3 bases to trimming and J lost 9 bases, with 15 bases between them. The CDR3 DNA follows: TGCAGTGCTAGGGTCGTCACACTCGGTGAGCAGTTCTTC. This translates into CSARVVTLGEQFF.

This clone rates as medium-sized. The CDR3 sequence is CATTGVYSGNTIYF. The CDR3, as DNA: TGTGCGACGACAGGGGTCTACTCTGGAAACACCATATATTTT. This sequence joins TRBV30 and TRBJ1-3, with 8 bases matching TRBD1. The CDR3 extends over 14 amino acids. The germline V gene has CDR1 GTSNPN and CDR2 SVGIG (reference sequence). Filled out from reference TRBV30 and TRBJ1-3, the complete variable domain reads SQTIHQWPATLVQPVGSPLSLECTVEGTSNPNLYWYRQAAGRGLQLLFYSVGIGQISSEVPQNLSASRPQDRQFILSSKKLLLSDSGFYLCATTGVYSGNTIYFGEGSWLTVV.

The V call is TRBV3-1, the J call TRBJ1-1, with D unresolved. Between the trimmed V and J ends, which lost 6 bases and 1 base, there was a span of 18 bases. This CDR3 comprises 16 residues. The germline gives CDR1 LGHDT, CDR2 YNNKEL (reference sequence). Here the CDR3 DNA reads TGTGCCAGCAGGCATTGCGGGGATGGTGGGAACACTGAAGCTTTCTTT. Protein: CASRHCGDGGNTEAFF.

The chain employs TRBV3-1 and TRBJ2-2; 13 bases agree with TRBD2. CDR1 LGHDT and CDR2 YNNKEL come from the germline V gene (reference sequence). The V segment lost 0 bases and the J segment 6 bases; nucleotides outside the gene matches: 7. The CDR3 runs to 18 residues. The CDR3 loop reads CASSQDPGGLAGPGELFF. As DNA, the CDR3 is TGTGCCAGCAGCCAAGATCCTGGGGGACTAGCGGGACCCGGGGAGCTGTTTTTT.

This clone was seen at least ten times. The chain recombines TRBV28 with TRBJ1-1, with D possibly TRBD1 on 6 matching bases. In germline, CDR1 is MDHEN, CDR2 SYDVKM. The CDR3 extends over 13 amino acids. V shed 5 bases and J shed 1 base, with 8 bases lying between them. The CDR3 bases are TGTGCCAGCAGTACACAGGGGAACACTGAAGCTTTCTTT. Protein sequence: CASSTQGNTEAFF.

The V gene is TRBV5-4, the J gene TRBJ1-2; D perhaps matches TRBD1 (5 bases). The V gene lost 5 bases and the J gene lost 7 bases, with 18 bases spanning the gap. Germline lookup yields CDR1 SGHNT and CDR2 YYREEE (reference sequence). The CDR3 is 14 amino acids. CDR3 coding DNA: TGTGCCAGCAGTACCGGGGGTTCCCCCTCTGGCTACACCTTC. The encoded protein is CASSTGGSPSGYTF.

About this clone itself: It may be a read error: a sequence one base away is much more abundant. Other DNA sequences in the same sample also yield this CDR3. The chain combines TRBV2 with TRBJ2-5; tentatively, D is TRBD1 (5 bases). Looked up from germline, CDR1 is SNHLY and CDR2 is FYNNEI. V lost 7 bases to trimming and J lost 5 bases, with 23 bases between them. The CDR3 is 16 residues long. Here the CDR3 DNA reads TGTGCCAGCATTCCCTGGGGCGGTTCCAGTCAGGAGACCCAGTACTTC. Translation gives CASIPWGGSSQETQYF. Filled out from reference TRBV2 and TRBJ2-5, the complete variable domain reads EPEVTQTPSHQVTQMGQEVILRCVPISNHLYFYWYRQILGQKVEFLVSFYNNEISEKSEIFDDQFSVERPDGSNFTLKIRSTKLEDSAMYFCASIPWGGSSQETQYFGPGTRLLVL.

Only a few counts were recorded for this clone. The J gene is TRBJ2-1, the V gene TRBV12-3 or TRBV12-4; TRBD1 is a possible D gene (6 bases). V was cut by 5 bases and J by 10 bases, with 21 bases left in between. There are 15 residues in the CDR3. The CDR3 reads CASSPRQGSTGEQFF. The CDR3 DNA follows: TGTGCCAGCAGTCCTCGGCAGGGGTCGACGGGAGAGCAGTTCTTC.

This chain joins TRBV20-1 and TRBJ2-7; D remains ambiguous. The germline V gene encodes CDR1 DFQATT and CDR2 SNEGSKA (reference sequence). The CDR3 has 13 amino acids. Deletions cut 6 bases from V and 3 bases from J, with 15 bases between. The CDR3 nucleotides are TGCAGTGCCGTCGGATCCCATGGCTACGAGCAGTACTTC. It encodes CSAVGSHGYEQYF.

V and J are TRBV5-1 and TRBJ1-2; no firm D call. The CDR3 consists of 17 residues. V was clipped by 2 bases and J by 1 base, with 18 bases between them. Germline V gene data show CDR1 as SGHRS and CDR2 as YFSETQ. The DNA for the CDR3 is TGCGCCAGCAGCTTTTCGGCCGACCAATCCTATAACTATGGCTACACCTTC. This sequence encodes CASSFSADQSYNYGYTF.

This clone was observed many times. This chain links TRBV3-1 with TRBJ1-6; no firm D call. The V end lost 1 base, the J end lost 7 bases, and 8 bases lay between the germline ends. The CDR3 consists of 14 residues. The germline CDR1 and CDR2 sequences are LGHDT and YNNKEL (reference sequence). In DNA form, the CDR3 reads TGTGCCAGCAGCCAAGGGGCGGAGAATTCACCCCTCCACTTT. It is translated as CASSQGAENSPLHF.

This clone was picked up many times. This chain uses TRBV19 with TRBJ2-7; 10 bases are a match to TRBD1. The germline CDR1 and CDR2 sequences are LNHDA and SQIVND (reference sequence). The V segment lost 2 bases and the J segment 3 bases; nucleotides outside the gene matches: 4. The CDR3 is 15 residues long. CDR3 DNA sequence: TGTGCCAGTAGTATACGACGGACAGGGGGCTACGAGCAGTACTTC. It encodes CASSIRRTGGYEQYF.

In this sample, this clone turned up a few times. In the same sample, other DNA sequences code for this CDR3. CDR3 coding DNA: TGTGCCAGCAGCCCTGCCGGGACAGGGAGCTCAGAGACCCAGTACTTC. As protein: CASSPAGTGSSETQYF. The rearrangement uses TRBV5-6 and TRBJ2-5; the match to TRBD1 covers 9 bases. The ends lost 4 bases at V and 4 bases at J; junction bases unmatched: 11. Germline CDR1 and CDR2: SGHDT and YYEEEE. The CDR3 has 16 residues.

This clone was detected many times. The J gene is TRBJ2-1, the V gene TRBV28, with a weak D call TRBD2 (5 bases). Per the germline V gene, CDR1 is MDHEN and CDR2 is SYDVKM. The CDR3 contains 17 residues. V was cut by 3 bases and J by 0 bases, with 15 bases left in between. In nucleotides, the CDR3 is TGTGCCAGCAGTTTCCTTCTGGGAGTTAGCTCCTACAATGAGCAGTTCTTC. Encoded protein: CASSFLLGVSSYNEQFF. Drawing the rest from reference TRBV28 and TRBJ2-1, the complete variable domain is DVKVTQSSRYLVKRTGEKVFLECVQDMDHENMFWYRQDPGLGLRLIYFSYDVKMKEKGDIPEGYSVSREKKERFSLILESASTNQTSMYLCASSFLLGVSSYNEQFFGPGTRLTVL.

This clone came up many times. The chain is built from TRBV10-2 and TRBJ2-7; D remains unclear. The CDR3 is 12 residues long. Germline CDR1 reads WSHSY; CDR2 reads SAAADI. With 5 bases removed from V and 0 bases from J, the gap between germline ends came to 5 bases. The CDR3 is CASSTSSYEQYF. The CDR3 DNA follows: TGCGCCAGCAGTACGAGCTCCTACGAGCAGTACTTC.

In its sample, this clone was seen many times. The CDR3, as DNA: TGTGCCAGCAGCCCCCACGGGACAGGGGAGAGAGGACCTGGAAACACCATATATTTT. Its protein product is CASSPHGTGERGPGNTIYF. The chain couples TRBV13 to TRBJ1-3; 10 positions match TRBD1. The V gene end was trimmed by 5 bases and the J gene end by 2 bases; junction bases not matched to a gene: 15. The CDR3 is 19 amino acids. Germline CDR1 is PRHDT and CDR2 is FYEKMQ (reference sequence).

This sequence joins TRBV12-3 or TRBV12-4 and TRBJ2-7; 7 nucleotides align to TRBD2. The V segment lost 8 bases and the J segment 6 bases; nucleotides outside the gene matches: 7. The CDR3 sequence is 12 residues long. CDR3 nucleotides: TGTGCCAGCGGGAGGGGACTGGTCGAGCAGTACTTC. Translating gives CASGRGLVEQYF.

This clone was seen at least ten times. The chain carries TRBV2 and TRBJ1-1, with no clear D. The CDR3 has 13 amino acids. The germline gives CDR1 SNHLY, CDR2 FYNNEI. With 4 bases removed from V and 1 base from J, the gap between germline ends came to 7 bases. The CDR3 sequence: CASSAGGNTEAFF. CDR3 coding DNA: TGTGCCAGCAGTGCGGGAGGGAACACTGAAGCTTTCTTT.

Written as DNA, the CDR3 is TGTGCCAGCAGTGCTAGCGGTATCCCAGATACGCAGTATTTT. It translates to CASSASGIPDTQYF. V usage is TRBV6-4 and J usage is TRBJ2-3; 7 bases line up with TRBD2. J was trimmed by 4 bases and V by 4 bases; bases with no gene match: 5. This CDR3 is 14 amino acids long. CDR1 is MRHNA and CDR2 is SNTAGT in the germline V gene.